The T cell receptor (beta chain) under discussion was sequenced for a study of T cells expressing NK-cell markers. Study context: HCMV seropositivity marked most of the eight sequenced donors; one was seronegative.

Germline CDR1 and CDR2: MNHEY and SMNVEV (reference sequence). CDR3 length: 15 amino acids. TCRdb reanalyzed the 5' RACE reads, giving one entry per CDR3 protein sequence and no DNA. In all, the sample yields 150,000 to 170,000 distinct CDR3 sequences. This chain links TRBV27 with TRBJ1-1; TCRdb outputs TRBD1, but without DNA this stays unchecked. This clonotype was obtained from a woman aged 50 to 60 in good health. Input material: blood T cells: a sorted CD56 or NKG2C T cell subset, CD4+ or CD8+ T cells, or bulk PBMC T cells (not recorded which). The CDR3 loop reads CASSLNPGGNTEAFF.